The T cell receptor beta chain described here comes from a study of regulatory T cells in long-lasting Graves disease. iRepertoire HTBI primers and Arm-PCR of CDR3 regions built TCR beta libraries. TCRdb itself ran the multiplex PCR reads through MiXCR, one entry per CDR3 protein. The repertoire holds about 540,000 distinct CDR3 sequences, with roughly 12% as singletons. This sample's time point: newly diagnosed GD, antithyroid drugs for less than 3 months. With RNA extracted from PBMCs as input, the TCR library was made. The same data also went into a second study, on T cells in Graves' hyperthyroidism and ophthalmopathy.

This receptor was identified in a man aged 25-45 years with Graves disease. The sample here was peripheral blood mononuclear cells (PBMCs), taken at new diagnosis, from a patient treated with antithyroid drugs.

The CDR3 bases are TGCCCCCAAAGAACAGATACGCAGTATTTT. This sequence encodes CPQRTDTQYF. The chain employs TRBV20-1 and TRBJ2-3, with D hard to call. This CDR3 is 10 amino acids long. CDR1 DFQATT and CDR2 SNEGSKA come from the germline V gene (reference sequence).